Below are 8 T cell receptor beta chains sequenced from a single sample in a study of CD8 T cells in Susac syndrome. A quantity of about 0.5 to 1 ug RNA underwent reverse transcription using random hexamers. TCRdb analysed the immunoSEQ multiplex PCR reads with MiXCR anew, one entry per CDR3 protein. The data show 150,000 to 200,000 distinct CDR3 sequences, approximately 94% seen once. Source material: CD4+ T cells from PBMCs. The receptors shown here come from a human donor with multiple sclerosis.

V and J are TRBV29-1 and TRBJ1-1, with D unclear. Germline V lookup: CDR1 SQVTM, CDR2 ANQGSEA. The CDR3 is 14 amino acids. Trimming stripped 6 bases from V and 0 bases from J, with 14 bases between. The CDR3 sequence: CSVRAFPMNTEAFF. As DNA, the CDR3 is TGCAGCGTACGGGCCTTTCCCATGAACACTGAAGCTTTCTTT.

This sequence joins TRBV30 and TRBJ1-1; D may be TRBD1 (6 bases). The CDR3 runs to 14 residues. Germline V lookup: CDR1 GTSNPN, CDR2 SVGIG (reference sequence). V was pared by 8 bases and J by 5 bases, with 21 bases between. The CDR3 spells CAVQQGGAGTEAFF. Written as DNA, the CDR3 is TGTGCCGTGCAACAGGGCGGGGCGGGAACTGAAGCTTTCTTT.

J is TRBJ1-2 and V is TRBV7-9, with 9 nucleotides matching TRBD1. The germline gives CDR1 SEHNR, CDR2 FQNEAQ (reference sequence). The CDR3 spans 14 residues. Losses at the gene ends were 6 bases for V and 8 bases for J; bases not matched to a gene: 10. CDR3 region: CASSLPWTGDGYTF. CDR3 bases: TGTGCCAGCAGTCTACCGTGGACAGGGGACGGCTACACCTTC.

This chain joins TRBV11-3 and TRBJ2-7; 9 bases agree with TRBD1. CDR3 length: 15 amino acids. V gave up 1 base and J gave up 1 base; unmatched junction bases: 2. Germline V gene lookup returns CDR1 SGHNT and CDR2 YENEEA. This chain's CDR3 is CASSLGGTGSYEQYF. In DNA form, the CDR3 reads TGTGCCAGCAGCTTAGGTGGGACAGGGTCCTACGAGCAGTACTTC. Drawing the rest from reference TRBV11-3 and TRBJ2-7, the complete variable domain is EAGVVQSPRYKIIEKKQPVAFWCNPISGHNTLYWYLQNLGQGPELLIRYENEEAVDDSQLPKDRFSAERLKGVDSTLKIQPAELGDSAVYLCASSLGGTGSYEQYFGPGTRLTVT.

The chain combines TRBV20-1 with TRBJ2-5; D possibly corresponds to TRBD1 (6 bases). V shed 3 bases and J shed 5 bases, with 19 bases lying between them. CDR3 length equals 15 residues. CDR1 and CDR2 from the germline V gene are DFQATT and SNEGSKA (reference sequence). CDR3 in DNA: TGCAGTGCTAGTCGTCTCGGACAGTCACTGGAGACCCAGTACTTC. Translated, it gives CSASRLGQSLETQYF.

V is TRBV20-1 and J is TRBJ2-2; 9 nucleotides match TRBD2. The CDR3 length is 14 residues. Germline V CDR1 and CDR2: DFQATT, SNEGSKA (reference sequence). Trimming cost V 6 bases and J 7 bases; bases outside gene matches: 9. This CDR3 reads CSAIAGGPVGELFF. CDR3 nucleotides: TGCAGTGCCATTGCGGGGGGGCCGGTCGGGGAGCTGTTTTTT.

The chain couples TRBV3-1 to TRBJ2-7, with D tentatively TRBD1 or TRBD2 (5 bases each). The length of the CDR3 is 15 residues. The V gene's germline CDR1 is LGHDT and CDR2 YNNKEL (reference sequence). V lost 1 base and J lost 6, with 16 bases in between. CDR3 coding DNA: TGTGCCAGCAGCCAAGCTTCAGGGAGATGGGGCGAGCAGTACTTC. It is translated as CASSQASGRWGEQYF.

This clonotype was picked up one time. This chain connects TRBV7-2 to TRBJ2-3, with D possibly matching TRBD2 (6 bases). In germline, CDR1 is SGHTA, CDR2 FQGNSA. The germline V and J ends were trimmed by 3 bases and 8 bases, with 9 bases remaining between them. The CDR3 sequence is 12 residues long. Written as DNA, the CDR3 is TGTGCCAGCAGCTTCACCGGGGGTACGCAGTATTTT. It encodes CASSFTGGTQYF.